This T cell receptor beta chain came from a study of cytomegalovirus exposure and HLA in healthy donors. In the PCR, 60 Vbeta and 13 Jbeta primers were used. Method: immunoSEQ multiplex PCR; TCRdb's copy keeps in-frame clones and lacks some. This table holds around 53,000 clones. V lost 4 bases and J 0 bases, leaving 12 bases between the germline ends. CDR1 is SGHNT, CDR2 YYREEE, per germline (reference sequence). This CDR3 is built from 15 residues. The material sequenced was PBMCs. This chain connects TRBV5-4 to TRBJ2-3, with D maybe TRBD1 (6 bases). The clonotype originates from a young man in good health and CMV-seropositive. CDR3 sequence: CASSVGAGSTDTQYF. CDR3 DNA sequence: TGTGCCAGCAGCGTGGGGGCTGGGAGCACAGATACGCAGTATTTT.